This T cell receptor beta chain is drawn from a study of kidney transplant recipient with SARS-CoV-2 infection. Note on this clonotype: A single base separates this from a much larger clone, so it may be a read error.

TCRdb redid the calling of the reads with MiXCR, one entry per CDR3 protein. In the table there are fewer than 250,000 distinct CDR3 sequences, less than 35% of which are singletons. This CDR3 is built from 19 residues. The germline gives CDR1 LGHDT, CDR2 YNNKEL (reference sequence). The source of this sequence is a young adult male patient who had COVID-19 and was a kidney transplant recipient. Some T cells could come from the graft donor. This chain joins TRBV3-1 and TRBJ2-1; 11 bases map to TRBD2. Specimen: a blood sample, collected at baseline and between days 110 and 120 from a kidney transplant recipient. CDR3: CAGSPPGLAGFTSYNEQFF. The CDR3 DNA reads TGTGCCGGCAGCCCCCCCGGACTAGCGGGTTTTACTTCCTACAATGAGCAGTTCTTC.